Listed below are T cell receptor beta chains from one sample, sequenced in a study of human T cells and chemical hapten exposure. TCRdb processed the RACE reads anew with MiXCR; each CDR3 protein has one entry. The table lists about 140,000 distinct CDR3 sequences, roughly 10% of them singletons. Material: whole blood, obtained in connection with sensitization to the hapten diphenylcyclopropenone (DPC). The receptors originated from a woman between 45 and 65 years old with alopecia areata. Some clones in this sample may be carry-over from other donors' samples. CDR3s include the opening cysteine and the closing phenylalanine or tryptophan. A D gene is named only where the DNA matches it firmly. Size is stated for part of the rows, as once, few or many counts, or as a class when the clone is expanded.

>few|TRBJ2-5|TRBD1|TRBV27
CASSPLAGTGAQETQYF
TGTGCCAGCAGTCCCTTAGCCGGGACAGGTGCCCAAGAGACCCAGTACTTC
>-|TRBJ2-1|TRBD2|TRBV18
CASSPGLARNEQFF
TGTGCCAGCTCACCCGGACTAGCCAGGAATGAGCAGTTCTTC
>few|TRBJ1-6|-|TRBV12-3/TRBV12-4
CASSSRNSPLHF
TGTGCCAGCAGTTCCCGTAATTCACCCCTCCACTTT
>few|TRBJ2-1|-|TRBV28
CASRFRDNEYNEQFF
TGTGCCAGCAGATTCCGGGACAACGAATACAATGAGCAGTTCTTC
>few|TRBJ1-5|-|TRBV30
CAWSGAGNQPQHF
TGTGCCTGGAGTGGGGCAGGGAATCAGCCCCAGCATTTT
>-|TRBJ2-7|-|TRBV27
CASSPVDRMYEQYF
TGTGCCAGCAGTCCCGTAGACCGAATGTATGAGCAGTACTTC
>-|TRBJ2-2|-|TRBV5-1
CASSGTANTGELFF
TGCGCCAGCAGCGGGACGGCGAACACCGGGGAGCTGTTTTTT
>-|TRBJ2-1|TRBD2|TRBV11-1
CASSLRTSGINEQFF
TGTGCCAGCAGCCTCAGGACTAGCGGCATTAATGAGCAGTTCTTC
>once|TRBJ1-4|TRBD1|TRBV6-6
CASSTGGTNEKLFF
TGTGCCAGCAGTACAGGGGGAACTAATGAAAAACTGTTTTTT
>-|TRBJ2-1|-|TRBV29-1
CSVVRGLGREQFF
TGCAGCGTTGTTCGGGGATTAGGGCGTGAGCAGTTCTTC
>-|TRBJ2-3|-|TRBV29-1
CSATDSSWYF
TGCAGCGCAACGGACAGCTCGTGGTATTTT
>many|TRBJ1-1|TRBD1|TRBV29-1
CSVVPGQGANTEAFF
TGCAGCGTTGTCCCAGGACAGGGGGCGAACACTGAAGCTTTCTTT
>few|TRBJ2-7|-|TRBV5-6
CASSLGLVAYEQYF
TGTGCCAGCAGCTTGGGACTAGTCGCCTACGAGCAGTACTTC
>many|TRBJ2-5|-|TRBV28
CASSTPTVPHLGAQYF
TGTGCCAGCAGTACACCGACAGTCCCCCACCTAGGAGCCCAGTACTTC
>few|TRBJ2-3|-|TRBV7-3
CASSLQGWDTQYF
TGTGCCAGCAGCTTACAGGGGTGGGATACGCAGTATTTT
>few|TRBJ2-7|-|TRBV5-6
CASADQRQTYEQYF
TGTGCCAGCGCCGACCAGAGGCAGACCTACGAGCAGTACTTC
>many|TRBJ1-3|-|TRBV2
CASGASSGNTIYF
TGTGCCAGCGGAGCGAGCTCTGGAAACACCATATATTTT
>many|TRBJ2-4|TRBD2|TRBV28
CASSRGTSGRAGDIQYF
TGTGCCAGCAGTCGAGGGACTAGCGGGAGGGCCGGGGACATTCAGTACTTC
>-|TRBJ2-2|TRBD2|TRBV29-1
CSASGAGGYTGELFF
TGCAGCGCTTCAGGAGCGGGAGGTTACACCGGGGAGCTGTTTTTT
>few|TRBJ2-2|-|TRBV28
CASTTGYGGELFF
TGTGCCAGCACCACAGGGTACGGCGGGGAGCTGTTTTTT
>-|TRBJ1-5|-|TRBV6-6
CASTEQGWQPRHF
TGTGCCAGCACCGAACAGGGATGGCAGCCCCGGCATTTT
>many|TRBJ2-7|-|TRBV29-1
CSVAAGSYEQYF
TGCAGCGTTGCGGCAGGGTCCTACGAGCAGTACTTC
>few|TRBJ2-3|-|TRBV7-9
CASSLGENTQYF
TGTGCCAGCAGCTTAGGGGAAAATACGCAGTATTTT
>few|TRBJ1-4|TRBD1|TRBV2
CASRRQGLATNEKLFF
TGTGCCAGCAGAAGACAGGGGCTAGCAACTAATGAAAAACTGTTTTTT
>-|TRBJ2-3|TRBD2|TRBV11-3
CASSPLGGSDTQYF
TGTGCCAGCAGCCCCCTGGGAGGGTCAGATACGCAGTATTTT
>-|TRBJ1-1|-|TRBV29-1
CSVTTGVPNTEAFF
TGCAGCGTTACCACGGGGGTCCCGAACACTGAAGCTTTCTTT
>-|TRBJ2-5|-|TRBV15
CATSRGTVRETQYF
TGTGCCACCAGCAGAGGGACAGTCCGAGAGACCCAGTACTTC
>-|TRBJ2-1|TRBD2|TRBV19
CASRSMAGGYNEQFF
TGTGCCAGTAGGTCAATGGCGGGAGGGTACAATGAGCAGTTCTTC
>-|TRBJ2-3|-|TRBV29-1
CSVELGPTDTQYF
TGCAGCGTTGAGCTGGGCCCCACAGATACGCAGTATTTT
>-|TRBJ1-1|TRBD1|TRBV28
CASRKDRVSTEAFF
TGTGCCAGCAGGAAGGACAGGGTAAGCACTGAAGCTTTCTTT
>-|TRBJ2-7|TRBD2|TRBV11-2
CASSSLAVISEQYF
TGTGCCAGCAGCTCTCTAGCGGTAATTTCCGAGCAGTACTTC
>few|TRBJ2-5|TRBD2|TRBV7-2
CASSLGGLAGQETQYF
TGTGCCAGCAGCTTAGGAGGGCTAGCGGGGCAAGAGACCCAGTACTTC
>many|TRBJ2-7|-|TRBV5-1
CASRDMGSYEQYF
TGCGCCAGCCGGGATATGGGATCCTACGAGCAGTACTTC